The 7 T cell receptor beta chains below all came from one sample that was sequenced in a study of radiotherapy plus CTLA-4 blockade in lung cancer. The assay was immunoSEQ multiplex PCR, and TCRdb's table has in-frame clones only and misses some. The sample consists of about 98,000 clones, approximately 86% of them appearing once. The input for sequencing was peripheral blood, taken from a patient treated with radiotherapy plus ipilimumab. These receptors all come from a human donor with non-small cell lung cancer that progressed on radiotherapy plus ipilimumab.

The chain employs TRBV15 and TRBJ2-1, with 9 bases aligning to TRBD2. This CDR3 has 16 amino acids. Germline-derived CDR1 and CDR2 are LNHNV and YYDKDF (reference sequence). V was clipped by 1 base and J by 8 bases; unmatched bases: 9. The CDR3 region is CATSRGGTSRGDEQFF. CDR3 coding DNA: TGTGCCACCAGCAGAGGGGGGACTAGCAGGGGCGATGAGCAGTTCTTC.

The rearrangement links TRBV6-1 to TRBJ2-7, with D perhaps matching TRBD1 (6 bases). Trimming removed 1 base at V and 7 bases at J, with 14 bases between. CDR1 is MNHNS, CDR2 SASEGT, per germline. The CDR3 has 14 amino acids. In DNA form, the CDR3 reads TGTGCCAGCAGTGAAGGACCAGGGGTGAGGGAGCAGTACTTC. This encodes CASSEGPGVREQYF.

The chain's CDR3 is CASSHFPTGQEQFF. In DNA, the CDR3 is TGCGCCAGCAGCCATTTTCCGACAGGTCAAGAGCAGTTCTTC. V and J are TRBV4-1 and TRBJ2-1, with D possibly matching TRBD1 (6 bases). Germline-derived CDR1 and CDR2 are MGHRA and YSYEKL. Trimming stripped 3 bases from V and 10 bases from J, with 16 bases between. CDR3 length equals 14 residues.

The chain joins TRBV19 to TRBJ1-1; D remains ambiguous. The CDR3 spans 11 residues. V shed 7 bases and J shed 4 bases, with 7 bases lying between them. Germline CDR1 reads LNHDA; CDR2 reads SQIVND (reference sequence). This CDR3 is CASTASTEAFF. The CDR3 region has the DNA TGTGCCAGTACGGCATCCACTGAAGCTTTCTTT.

The chain joins TRBV11-2 to TRBJ2-3; tentatively, D is TRBD1 or TRBD2 (5 bases each). CDR3 size: 15 residues. Germline V gene lookup returns CDR1 SGHAT and CDR2 FQNNGV. The ends were cut back, 4 bases at V and 4 bases at J, with 15 bases in the middle. CDR3 in amino acids: CASSSGPNKPDTQYF. CDR3 DNA: TGTGCCAGCAGCTCGGGACCCAATAAACCAGATACGCAGTATTTT. Variable domain in full (rest from reference TRBV11-2 and TRBJ2-3): EAGVAQSPRYKIIEKRQSVAFWCNPISGHATLYWYQQILGQGPKLLIQFQNNGVVDDSQLPKDRFSAERLKGVDSTLKIQPAKLEDSAVYLCASSSGPNKPDTQYFGPGTRLTVL.

This clone was picked up a small number of times. The chain joins TRBV21-1 to TRBJ1-4; TRBD1 is taken as the D call from the table, unchecked against the DNA. TRBV21-1 counts as a pseudogene. The CDR3 has 10 amino acids. The CDR3 region is CARQVEKLFF. The DNA for the CDR3 is TGTGCTAGACAGGTGGAAAAACTGTTTTTT.

The gene calls are TRBV9 and TRBJ2-7, with 9 bases identical to TRBD2. Germline CDR1 and CDR2: SGDLS and YYNGEE. The trim removed 0 bases at V and 0 bases at J, leaving 4 bases unmatched. The length of the CDR3 is 16 residues. Here the CDR3 DNA reads TGTGCCAGCAGCGTAGTTGTGACTAGCGGCTCCTACGAGCAGTACTTC. Translated, it gives CASSVVVTSGSYEQYF.